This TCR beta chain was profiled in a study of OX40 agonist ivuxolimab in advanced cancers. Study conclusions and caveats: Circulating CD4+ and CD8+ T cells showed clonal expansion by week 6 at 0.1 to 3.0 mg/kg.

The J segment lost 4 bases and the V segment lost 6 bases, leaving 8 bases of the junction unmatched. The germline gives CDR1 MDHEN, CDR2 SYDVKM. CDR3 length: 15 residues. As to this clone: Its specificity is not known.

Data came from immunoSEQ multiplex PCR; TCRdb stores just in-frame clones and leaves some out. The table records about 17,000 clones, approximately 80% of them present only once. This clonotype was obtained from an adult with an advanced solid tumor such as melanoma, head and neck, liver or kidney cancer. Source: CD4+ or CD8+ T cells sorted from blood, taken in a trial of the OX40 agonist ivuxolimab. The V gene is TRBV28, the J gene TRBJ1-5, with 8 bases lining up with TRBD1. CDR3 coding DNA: TGTGCCAGCAGCCCCAGGGGGCTGGGAAATCAGCCCCAGCATTTT. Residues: CASSPRGLGNQPQHF.